This entry describes one T cell receptor beta chain. Its antigen is currently unknown. This sample stems from a study of CD8+ T cells in alopecia areata. General study results and limits: Tofacitinib significantly brought down scalp clonality and expanded CD8+ clones among top 100. Alphabeta T cells residing in normal skin are also sequenced in scalp samples. Lesional scalp, especially alopecia totalis/universalis, showed higher clonality than normal scalp.

Extraction and reverse transcription of RNA yielded cDNA as the sequencing template. Clones were read by immunoSEQ multiplex PCR, and TCRdb kept only the in-frame ones, dropping some. The table has 110,000 or so clones, 45% to 65% seen once. The treatment was: oral pan-JAK inhibitor, 5-10 mg twice daily. Investigators sorted PBMCs to obtain both CD4+ and CD8+ T cells. The material was CD4+ T cells sorted from blood, obtained at week 24, from a patient treated with tofacitinib. The TCR comes from a human donor with alopecia areata.

The CDR3: CASSPGVGYTF. CDR3 coding DNA: TGTGCCAGCAGCCCAGGGGTAGGCTACACCTTC. The gene calls are TRBV7-9 and TRBJ1-2, with D maybe TRBD1 (6 bases). This CDR3 is built from 11 residues. V dropped 5 bases and J dropped 8 bases, with 9 bases sitting between them. Germline CDR1 and CDR2: SEHNR and FQNEAQ (reference sequence).